This T cell receptor beta chain derives from a study of cytomegalovirus exposure and HLA in healthy donors. Whole-study results and caveats: Available immune exposure information covered CMV serostatus only. An analysis done earlier found most TCR beta V segments productive about 87% or about 30% of the time. Rarity held for most TCR sequences, but there were some public TCRs that occurred in many donors.

With regard to this clone: Its specificity is unknown.

CDR3 size: 13 residues. The V gene's germline CDR1 is SGHNT and CDR2 YYREEE (reference sequence). Trimming took 3 bases from V and 4 from J; bases not matched to a gene: 3. PCR involved 60 Vbeta and 13 Jbeta primers. TCRdb's table, derived via immunoSEQ multiplex PCR, lists solely in-frame clones and lacks some. The repertoire holds 150,000 to 200,000 clones, with just over 70% as singletons. The TCR sequence derives from a young man in good health and CMV-seropositive. The V call is TRBV5-4, the J call TRBJ1-1, with TRBD1 identical over 7 bases. Sequencing was performed on PBMCs. In nucleotides, the CDR3 is TGTGCCAGCAGCTACCGGGACAGCACTGAAGCTTTCTTT. This codes for CASSYRDSTEAFF. Filled out from reference TRBV5-4 and TRBJ1-1, the complete variable domain reads ETGVTQSPTHLIKTRGQQVTLRCSSQSGHNTVSWYQQALGQGPQFIFQYYREEENGRGNFPPRFSGLQFPNYSSELNVNALELDDSALYLCASSYRDSTEAFFGQGTRLTVV.